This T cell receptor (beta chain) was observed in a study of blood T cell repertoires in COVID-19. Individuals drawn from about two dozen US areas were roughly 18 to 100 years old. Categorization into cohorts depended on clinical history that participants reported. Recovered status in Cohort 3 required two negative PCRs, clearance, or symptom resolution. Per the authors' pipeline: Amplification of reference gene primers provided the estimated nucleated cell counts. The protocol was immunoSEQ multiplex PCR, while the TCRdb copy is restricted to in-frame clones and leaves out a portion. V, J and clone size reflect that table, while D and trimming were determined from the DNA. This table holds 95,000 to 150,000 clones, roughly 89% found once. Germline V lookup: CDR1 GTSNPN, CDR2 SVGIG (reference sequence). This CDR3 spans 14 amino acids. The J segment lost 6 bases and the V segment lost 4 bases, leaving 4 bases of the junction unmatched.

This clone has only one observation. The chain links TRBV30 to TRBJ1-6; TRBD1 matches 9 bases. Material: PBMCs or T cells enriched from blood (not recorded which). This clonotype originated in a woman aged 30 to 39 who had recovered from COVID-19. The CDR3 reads CAWNRGLSNSPLHF. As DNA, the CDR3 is TGTGCCTGGAACAGGGGGCTCAGTAATTCACCCCTCCACTTT.